This is a list of T cell receptor beta chains from one sample in a study of shared clonotypes between healthy human individuals. Sequencing used immunoSEQ multiplex PCR; TCRdb keeps in-frame clones, though not all of them. The sample lists about 800,000 clones, around 96% occurring once. Sequenced: naive CD8+ T cells sorted from blood. Every receptor here comes from a man under 40 in good health. The CDR3 runs from the conserved cysteine through the conserved F or W. The D gene is left open where the match is weak. Part of the rows lack a size; the others show once, few, many or a class for expanded clones.

once	TRBV7-9	TRBD2	TRBJ2-7	TGTGCCAGCAGCCCTAGACCGGGACTAGCGGATTACGAGCAGTACTTC	CASSPRPGLADYEQYF
-	TRBV6-4	-	TRBJ2-3	TGTGCCAGCAGTGATTCGGCTCTCGGCACAGATACGCAGTATTTT	CASSDSALGTDTQYF
-	TRBV6-5	TRBD2	TRBJ2-1	TGTGCCAGCAGTCCGGGACTAGCGGGACAGCAGTTCTTC	CASSPGLAGQQFF
-	TRBV7-9	TRBD1	TRBJ1-2	TGTGCCAGCAGCCACTCCCGGACAGGCGAAGGAGAGGGCTACACCTTC	CASSHSRTGEGEGYTF
-	TRBV29-1	-	TRBJ2-1	TGCAGCGTTGTAGGGTCAACCTACAATGAGCAGTTCTTC	CSVVGSTYNEQFF
-	TRBV9	-	TRBJ2-7	TGTGCCAGCAGCGGGGGGCCGCACGAGCAGTACTTC	CASSGGPHEQYF
-	TRBV6-6	TRBD2	TRBJ2-2	TGTGCCAGCAGTCCTAGCGGCACCGGGGAGCTGTTTTTT	CASSPSGTGELFF
-	TRBV7-9	-	TRBJ1-1	TGTGCCAGCAGCTTAGACACAGGGTACACTGAAGCTTTCTTT	CASSLDTGYTEAFF
-	TRBV11-1	TRBD2	TRBJ2-1	TGTGCCAGCAGCCTACTAGCGGGAGCTTCCAATGAGCAGTTCTTC	CASSLLAGASNEQFF
once	TRBV6-1	TRBD1	TRBJ2-1	TGTGCCAGCAGTGGACAGGGGCCGAGTACCTACAATGAGCAGTTCTTC	CASSGQGPSTYNEQFF
-	TRBV5-1	-	TRBJ1-1	TGCGCCAGCAGCTTGGTGGGGGCCGGGACTGAAGCTTTCTTT	CASSLVGAGTEAFF
-	TRBV4-2	TRBD1	TRBJ2-5	TGTGCCAGCAGCCACAGGACAGGGGAGTACCAAGAGACCCAGTACTTC	CASSHRTGEYQETQYF
-	TRBV18	-	TRBJ2-1	TGTGCCAGCTCACCACCTTGGGACAGCGGGTCCTACAATGAGCAGTTCTTC	CASSPPWDSGSYNEQFF
-	TRBV7-9	-	TRBJ1-1	TGTGCCAATCAGGGGTTAACTGAAGCTTTCTTT	CANQGLTEAFF
-	TRBV11-2	-	TRBJ2-1	TGTGCCAGCAGCTTAGAGTCGTGGGGGTTTTACAATGAGCAGTTCTTC	CASSLESWGFYNEQFF
once	TRBV4-3	TRBD1	TRBJ1-1	TGCGCCAGCAGCCCCGGGACAGGGAACACTGAAGCTTTCTTT	CASSPGTGNTEAFF
-	TRBV6-6	TRBD2	TRBJ2-5	TGTGCCAGCAGTTGGACTAGCGGTAGCGGGGAGACCCAGTACTTC	CASSWTSGSGETQYF
-	TRBV12-2	-	TRBJ2-1	TGTGCAAGTCGCCGCTACCTAGAAAACCAGGGCTCCTACAATGAGCAGTTCTTC	CASRRYLENQGSYNEQFF
-	TRBV28	TRBD1	TRBJ2-5	TGTGCCAGCAGTACACACAGGGGGCAGGGGCACGAGTGGGAGACCCAGTACTTC	CASSTHRGQGHEWETQYF
-	TRBV27	-	TRBJ2-1	TGTGCCAGCAGTGCTAGCGCCTACAATGAGCAGTTCTTC	CASSASAYNEQFF
-	TRBV7-9	TRBD1	TRBJ2-7	TGTGCCAGCAGCCCAGGACAGGGCAAGGCGGACGAGCAGTACTTC	CASSPGQGKADEQYF
-	TRBV9	-	TRBJ2-2	TGTGCCAGCATCGCGAACACCGGGGAGCTGTTTTTT	CASIANTGELFF
-	TRBV29-1	-	TRBJ2-7	TGCAGCGTTGAAGGGACCAACTACGAGCAGTACTTC	CSVEGTNYEQYF
-	TRBV19	-	TRBJ1-1	TGTGCCAGTAGTATTTTGGCAGGGCCACTGAACACTGAAGCTTTCTTT	CASSILAGPLNTEAFF
-	TRBV27	-	TRBJ1-1	TGTGCCAGCAGTTTATCCGTGGGGAGCACTGAAGCTTTCTTT	CASSLSVGSTEAFF
-	TRBV2	-	TRBJ2-1	TGTGCCAGCATTTCTGGAGGTGCGCAGGAGCAGTTCTTC	CASISGGAQEQFF
-	TRBV6-5	-	TRBJ2-7	TGTGCCAGCAGTCTAATACAACAGGGAGGCGAGCAGTACTTC	CASSLIQQGGEQYF
-	TRBV5-1	-	TRBJ2-7	TGCGCCAGCAGCTTAAGTCCCGGCTACGAGCAGTACTTC	CASSLSPGYEQYF
-	TRBV5-5	-	TRBJ1-5	TGTGCCAGCAGCTTGGCCTGGGCAGTTCGGAAGAATCAGCCCCAGCATTTT	CASSLAWAVRKNQPQHF
-	TRBV28	TRBD1	TRBJ1-2	TGTGCCAGCAGTCCAATAGACAGGGCCGCTAACTATGGCTACACCTTC	CASSPIDRAANYGYTF
once	TRBV6-1	-	TRBJ2-5	TGTGCCAGCTTCATCGGGGGCAAACGGGCCCAGTACTTC	CASFIGGKRAQYF
-	TRBV4-1	-	TRBJ2-7	TGCGCCAGCAGCCAAGATCCGCAGGAAAACGAGCAGTACTTC	CASSQDPQENEQYF
-	TRBV7-3	-	TRBJ2-1	TGTGCCAGCAGCTCCGGGGGCGCGGGCAATGAGCAGTTCTTC	CASSSGGAGNEQFF
-	TRBV7-9	-	TRBJ2-1	TGTGCCAGCAGCTCCTTTCCGCGGAATGAGCAGTTCTTC	CASSSFPRNEQFF
-	TRBV9	-	TRBJ2-3	TGTGCCAGCAGCGGATCGACAGCCACCTTGGGGGATACGCAGTATTTT	CASSGSTATLGDTQYF
-	TRBV4-3	TRBD1	TRBJ1-4	TGCGCCAGCAGCCAGCGGACAGGGTATAATGAAAAACTGTTTTTT	CASSQRTGYNEKLFF
-	TRBV28	TRBD2	TRBJ2-7	TGTGCCAGCAGTAGCCCGGGACTAGCGGGAGGCTACCTACCCTACGAGCAGTACTTC	CASSSPGLAGGYLPYEQYF
-	TRBV27	-	TRBJ1-5	TGTGCCAGCAGTTTAGCGGGTGACCTACCAAGCAATCAGCCCCAGCATTTT	CASSLAGDLPSNQPQHF
-	TRBV9	-	TRBJ1-1	TGTGCCAGCAGCGTAGGCGGAGAAGCTTTCTTT	CASSVGGEAFF
-	TRBV7-9	-	TRBJ2-7	TGTGCCAGCAGCAATCCGGGAGTTCCCTACGAGCAGTACTTC	CASSNPGVPYEQYF
-	TRBV11-2	-	TRBJ2-7	TGTGCCAGCAGCTTACGATTGTCCTACGAGCAGTACTTC	CASSLRLSYEQYF
-	TRBV28	TRBD2	TRBJ2-5	TGTGCCAGCCATTCCGGGACTAGTCTCCAAGAGACCCAGTACTTC	CASHSGTSLQETQYF
-	TRBV6-6	-	TRBJ1-5	TGTGCCAGCAGCCACCAATTAGAGGGAGGGGGTCAGCCCCAGCATTTT	CASSHQLEGGGQPQHF
-	TRBV5-5	-	TRBJ1-1	TGTGCCAGCAGCCCAACCCAGGACATCGCCCTGAGAGCTTTCTTT	CASSPTQDIALRAFF
-	TRBV4-2	-	TRBJ2-7	TGTGCCAGCAGCCACCCCCTAGGGCGAAAGGGGTACGACGAGCAGTACTTC	CASSHPLGRKGYDEQYF
-	TRBV10-1	TRBD2	TRBJ2-1	TGCGCCAGCAGATCGGGCGGGAGTACCGATGAGCAGTTCTTC	CASRSGGSTDEQFF
-	TRBV28	TRBD2	TRBJ2-1	TGTGCCAGCAGTTACCCCTTAACGGGAGGGCTCAATGAGCAGTTCTTC	CASSYPLTGGLNEQFF
-	TRBV5-1	-	TRBJ2-1	TGCGCCAGCAGCTTACTCCCAGGACAGAACAATGAGCAGTTCTTC	CASSLLPGQNNEQFF
-	TRBV27	TRBD2	TRBJ2-1	TGTGCCAGCAGTAGGAGCGGGAGCTACAATGAGCAGTTCTTC	CASSRSGSYNEQFF
-	TRBV4-3	-	TRBJ1-3	TGCGCCAGCAGCCAAGGCACAGGGCCTGGAAACACCATATATTTT	CASSQGTGPGNTIYF
once	TRBV6-5	TRBD2	TRBJ2-5	TGTGCCAGCAGTTTCGAGCGGGAGGGAGAGACCCAGTACTTC	CASSFEREGETQYF
-	TRBV5-1	-	TRBJ2-3	TGCGCCAGCAGCGAACTCACAGGGCTCGACCACACAGATACGCAGTATTTT	CASSELTGLDHTDTQYF
-	TRBV4-3	-	TRBJ2-2	TGCGCCAGTGGCGACAGGCCGAACACCGGGGAGCTGTTTTTT	CASGDRPNTGELFF
once	TRBV9	-	TRBJ1-5	TGTGCCAGCTCGGACGGATATCAGCCCCAGCATTTT	CASSDGYQPQHF